What follows is one TCR beta chain and its context. The antigen remains unidentified. CDR1 is MNHNY, CDR2 SVGAGI, per germline (reference sequence). V shed 8 bases, J shed 7 bases, and the junction held 10 bases outside the gene matches. The CDR3 runs 14 residues. The data are from a study of cytomegalovirus exposure and HLA in healthy donors. Regarding the study as a whole: Associated with cytomegalovirus, according to the listing, were 150 to 200 TCR beta chains. V- and J-gene trimming of TCR beta was linked (in a later analysis) to a missense DCLRE1C variant. Generally TCR sequences proved uncommon, though certain public TCRs appeared in numerous donors.

The PCR made use of 60 Vbeta and 13 Jbeta primers. Assay used: immunoSEQ multiplex PCR; TCRdb lists only in-frame clones, some missing. The table lists over 130,000 clones, roughly 80% of them singletons. This clonotype originated in a female donor in good health and CMV-seronegative. The chain couples TRBV6-6 to TRBJ2-3, with TRBD2 matching 9 bases. The sequenced sample consisted of PBMCs. Written as DNA, the CDR3 is TGTGCCAGCGATAGGACTAGCGATATTAATACGCAGTATTTT. This encodes CASDRTSDINTQYF.